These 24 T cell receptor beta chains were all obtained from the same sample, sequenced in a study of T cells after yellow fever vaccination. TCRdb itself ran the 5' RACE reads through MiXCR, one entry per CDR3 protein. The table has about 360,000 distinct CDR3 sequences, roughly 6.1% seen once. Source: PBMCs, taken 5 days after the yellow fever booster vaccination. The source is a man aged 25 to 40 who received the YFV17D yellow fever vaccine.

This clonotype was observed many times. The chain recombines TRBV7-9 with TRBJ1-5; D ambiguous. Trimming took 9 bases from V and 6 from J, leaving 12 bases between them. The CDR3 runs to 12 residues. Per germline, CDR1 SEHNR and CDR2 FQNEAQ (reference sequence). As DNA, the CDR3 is TGTGCCAGTGGAAACGAAGGTCAGCCCCAGCATTTT. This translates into CASGNEGQPQHF.

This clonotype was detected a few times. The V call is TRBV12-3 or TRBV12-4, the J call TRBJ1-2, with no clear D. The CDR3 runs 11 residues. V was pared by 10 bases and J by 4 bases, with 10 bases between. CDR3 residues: CATLLSYGYTF. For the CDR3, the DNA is TGTGCCACCCTGTTAAGCTATGGCTACACCTTC.

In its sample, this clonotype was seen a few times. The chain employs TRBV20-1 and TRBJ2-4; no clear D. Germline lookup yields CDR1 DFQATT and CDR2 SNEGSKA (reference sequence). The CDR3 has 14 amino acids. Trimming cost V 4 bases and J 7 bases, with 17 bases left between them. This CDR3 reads CSATPTNPLNIQYF. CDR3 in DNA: TGCAGTGCTACCCCCACGAACCCCCTCAACATTCAGTACTTC.

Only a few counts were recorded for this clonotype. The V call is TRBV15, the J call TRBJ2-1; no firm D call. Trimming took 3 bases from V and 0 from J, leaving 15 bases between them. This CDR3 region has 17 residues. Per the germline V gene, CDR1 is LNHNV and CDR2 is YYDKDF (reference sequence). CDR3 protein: CATSRPSGPSSYNEQFF. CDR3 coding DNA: TGTGCCACCAGCAGGCCCTCTGGACCGAGCTCCTACAATGAGCAGTTCTTC.

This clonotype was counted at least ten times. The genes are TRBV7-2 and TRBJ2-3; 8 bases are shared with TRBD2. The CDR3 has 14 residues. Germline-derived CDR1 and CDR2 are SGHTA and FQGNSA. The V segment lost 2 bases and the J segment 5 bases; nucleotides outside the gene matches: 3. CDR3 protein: CASSLKAGEDTQYF. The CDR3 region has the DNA TGTGCCAGCAGCTTAAAAGCGGGAGAAGATACGCAGTATTTT.

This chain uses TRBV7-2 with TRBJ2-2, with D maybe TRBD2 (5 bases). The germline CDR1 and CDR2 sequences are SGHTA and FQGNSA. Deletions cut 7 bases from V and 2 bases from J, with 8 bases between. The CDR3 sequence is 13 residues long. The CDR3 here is CASTRLNTGELFF. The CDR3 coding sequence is TGTGCCAGCACCCGACTAAACACCGGGGAGCTGTTTTTT. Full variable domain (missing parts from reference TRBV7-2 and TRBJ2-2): GAGVSQSPSNKVTEKGKDVELRCDPISGHTALYWYRQSLGQGLEFLIYFQGNSAPDKSGLPSDRFSAERTGGSVSTLTIQRTQQEDSAVYLCASTRLNTGELFFGEGSRLTVL.

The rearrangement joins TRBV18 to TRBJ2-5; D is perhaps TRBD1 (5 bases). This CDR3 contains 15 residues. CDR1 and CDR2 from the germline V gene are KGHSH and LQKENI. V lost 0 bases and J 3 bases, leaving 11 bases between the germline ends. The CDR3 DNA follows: TGTGCCAGCTCACCACCGTCGAGACAGAAAGAGACCCAGTACTTC. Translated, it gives CASSPPSRQKETQYF.

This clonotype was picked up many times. The CDR3 spells CSAKAQGNTDTQYF. CDR3 DNA: TGCAGTGCCAAGGCCCAAGGGAACACAGATACGCAGTATTTT. This rearrangement joins TRBV20-1 to TRBJ2-3, with D hard to call. The germline gives CDR1 DFQATT, CDR2 SNEGSKA (reference sequence). CDR3 size: 14 residues. Trimming pared 6 bases from V and 2 bases from J, leaving 15 bases between.

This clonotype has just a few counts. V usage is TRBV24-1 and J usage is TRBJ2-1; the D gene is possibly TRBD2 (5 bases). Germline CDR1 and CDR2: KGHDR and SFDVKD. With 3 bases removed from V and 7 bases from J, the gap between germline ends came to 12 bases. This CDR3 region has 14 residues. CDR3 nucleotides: TGTGCCACCAGTGATCGGGGTTATGGAAATGAGCAGTTCTTC. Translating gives CATSDRGYGNEQFF.

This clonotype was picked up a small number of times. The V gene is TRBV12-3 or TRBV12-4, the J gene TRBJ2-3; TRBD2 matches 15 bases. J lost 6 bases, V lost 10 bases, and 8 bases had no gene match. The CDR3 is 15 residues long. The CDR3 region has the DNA TGTGCCATCGGGGGGACTAGCGGGAGGATGGATACGCAGTATTTT. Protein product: CAIGGTSGRMDTQYF.

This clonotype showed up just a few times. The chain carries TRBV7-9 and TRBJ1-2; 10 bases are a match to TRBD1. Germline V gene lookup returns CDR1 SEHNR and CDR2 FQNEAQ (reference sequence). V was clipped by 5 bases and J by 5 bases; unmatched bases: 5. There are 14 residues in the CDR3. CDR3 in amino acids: CASSRQGAVYGYTF. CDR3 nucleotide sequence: TGTGCCAGCAGCCGACAGGGGGCCGTATATGGCTACACCTTC.

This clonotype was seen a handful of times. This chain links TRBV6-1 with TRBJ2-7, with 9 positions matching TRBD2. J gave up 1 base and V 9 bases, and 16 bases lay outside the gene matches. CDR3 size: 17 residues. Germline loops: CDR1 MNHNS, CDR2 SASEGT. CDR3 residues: CASRDDGSGSRSYEQYF. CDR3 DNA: TGTGCCAGTCGGGACGACGGTAGCGGGAGTCGGTCCTACGAGCAGTACTTC.

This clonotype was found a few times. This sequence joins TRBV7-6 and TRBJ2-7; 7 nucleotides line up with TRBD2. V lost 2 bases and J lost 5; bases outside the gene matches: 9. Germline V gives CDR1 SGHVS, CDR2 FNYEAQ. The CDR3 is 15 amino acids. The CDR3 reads CASSLRRTSGNEQYF. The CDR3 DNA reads TGTGCCAGCAGCTTAAGGAGGACAAGCGGGAACGAGCAGTACTTC.

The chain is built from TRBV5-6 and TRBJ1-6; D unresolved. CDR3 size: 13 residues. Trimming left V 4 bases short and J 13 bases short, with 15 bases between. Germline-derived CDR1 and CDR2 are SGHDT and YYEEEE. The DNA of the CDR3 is TGTGCCAGCAGCCCCGGGCTCCTCTGCCCCCTCCACTTT. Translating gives CASSPGLLCPLHF.

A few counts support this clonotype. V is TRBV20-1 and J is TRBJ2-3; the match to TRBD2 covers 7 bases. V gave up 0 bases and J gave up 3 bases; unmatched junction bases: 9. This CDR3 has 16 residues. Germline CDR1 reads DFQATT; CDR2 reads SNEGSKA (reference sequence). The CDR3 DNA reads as TGCAGTGCTAGAGATCTAGCGGAGAGTGTTACAGATACGCAGTATTTT. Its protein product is CSARDLAESVTDTQYF.

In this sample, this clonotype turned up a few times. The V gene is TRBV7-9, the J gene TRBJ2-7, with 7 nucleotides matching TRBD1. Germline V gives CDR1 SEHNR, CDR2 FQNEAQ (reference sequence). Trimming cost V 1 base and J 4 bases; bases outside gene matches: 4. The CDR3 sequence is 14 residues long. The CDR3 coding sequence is TGTGCCAGCAGCTTAGAAGGGGGCATGTACGAGCAGTACTTC. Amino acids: CASSLEGGMYEQYF.

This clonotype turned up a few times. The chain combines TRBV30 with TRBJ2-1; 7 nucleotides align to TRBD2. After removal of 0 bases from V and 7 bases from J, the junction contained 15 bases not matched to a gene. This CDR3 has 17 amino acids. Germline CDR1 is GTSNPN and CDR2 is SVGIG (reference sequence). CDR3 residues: CAWSVYYLAVGGNEQFF. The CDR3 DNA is TGTGCCTGGAGTGTATATTACCTAGCGGTTGGTGGGAATGAGCAGTTCTTC.

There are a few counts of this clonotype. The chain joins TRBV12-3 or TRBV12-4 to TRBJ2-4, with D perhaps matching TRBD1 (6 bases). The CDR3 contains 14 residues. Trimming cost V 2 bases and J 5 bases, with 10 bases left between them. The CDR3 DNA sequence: TGTGCCAGCAGTTTAAACAGGGCTGAAAACATTCAGTACTTC. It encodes CASSLNRAENIQYF.

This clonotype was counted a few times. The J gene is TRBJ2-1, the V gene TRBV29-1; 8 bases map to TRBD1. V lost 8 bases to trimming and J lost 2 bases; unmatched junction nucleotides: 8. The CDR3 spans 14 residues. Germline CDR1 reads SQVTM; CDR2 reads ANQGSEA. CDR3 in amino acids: CSPGGGQAYNEQFF. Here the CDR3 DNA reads TGCAGCCCCGGTGGGGGACAGGCCTACAATGAGCAGTTCTTC.

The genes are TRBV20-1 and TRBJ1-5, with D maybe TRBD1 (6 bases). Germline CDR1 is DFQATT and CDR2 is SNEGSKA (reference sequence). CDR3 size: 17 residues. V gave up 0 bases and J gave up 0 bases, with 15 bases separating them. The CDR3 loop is CSAREMVTGISNQPQHF. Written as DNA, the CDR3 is TGCAGTGCTAGAGAAATGGTTACAGGGATTAGCAATCAGCCCCAGCATTTT.

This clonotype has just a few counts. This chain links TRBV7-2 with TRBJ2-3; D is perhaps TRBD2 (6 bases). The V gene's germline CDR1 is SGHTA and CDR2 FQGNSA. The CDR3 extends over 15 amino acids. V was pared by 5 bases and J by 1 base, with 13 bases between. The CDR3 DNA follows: TGTGCCAGCAGCCTCGGGAGTTTGGGCACAGATACGCAGTATTTT. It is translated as CASSLGSLGTDTQYF.

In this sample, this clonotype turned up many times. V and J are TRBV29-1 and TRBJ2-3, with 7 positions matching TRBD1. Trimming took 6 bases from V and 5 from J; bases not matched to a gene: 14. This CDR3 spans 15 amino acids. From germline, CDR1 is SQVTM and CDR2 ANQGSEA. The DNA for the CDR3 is TGCAGCGTCGGTAAAATCGGACAGGCTAAAGATACGCAGTATTTT. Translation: CSVGKIGQAKDTQYF.

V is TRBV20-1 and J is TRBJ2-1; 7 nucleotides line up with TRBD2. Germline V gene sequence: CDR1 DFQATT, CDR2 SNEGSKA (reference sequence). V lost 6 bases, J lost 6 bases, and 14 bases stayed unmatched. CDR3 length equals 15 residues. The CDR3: CSATFGAGLGNEQFF. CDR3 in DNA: TGCAGTGCAACCTTCGGAGCGGGATTAGGCAATGAGCAGTTCTTC.

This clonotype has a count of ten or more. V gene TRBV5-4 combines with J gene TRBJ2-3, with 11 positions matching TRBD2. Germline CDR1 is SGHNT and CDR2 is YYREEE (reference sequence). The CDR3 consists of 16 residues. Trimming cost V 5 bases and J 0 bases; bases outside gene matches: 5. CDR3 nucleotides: TGTGCCAGCAGTTTTACTAGCGGGAGAAGCACAGATACGCAGTATTTT. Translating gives CASSFTSGRSTDTQYF. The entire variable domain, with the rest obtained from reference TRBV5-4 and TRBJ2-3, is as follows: ETGVTQSPTHLIKTRGQQVTLRCSSQSGHNTVSWYQQALGQGPQFIFQYYREEENGRGNFPPRFSGLQFPNYSSELNVNALELDDSALYLCASSFTSGRSTDTQYFGPGTRLTVL.